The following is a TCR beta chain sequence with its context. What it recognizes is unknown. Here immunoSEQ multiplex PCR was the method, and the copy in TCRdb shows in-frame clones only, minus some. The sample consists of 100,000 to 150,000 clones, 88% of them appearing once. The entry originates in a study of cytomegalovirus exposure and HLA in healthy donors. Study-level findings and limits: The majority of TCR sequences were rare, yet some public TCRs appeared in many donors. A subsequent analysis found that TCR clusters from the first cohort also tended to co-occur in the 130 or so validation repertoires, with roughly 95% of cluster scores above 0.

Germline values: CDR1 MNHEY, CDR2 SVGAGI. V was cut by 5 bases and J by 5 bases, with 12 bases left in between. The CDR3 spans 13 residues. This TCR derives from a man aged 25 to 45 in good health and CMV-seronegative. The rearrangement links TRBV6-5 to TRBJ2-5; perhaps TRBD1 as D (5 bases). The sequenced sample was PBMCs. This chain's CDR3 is CASSVDSLETQYF. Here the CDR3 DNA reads TGTGCCAGCAGTGTAGACAGCTTGGAGACCCAGTACTTC.